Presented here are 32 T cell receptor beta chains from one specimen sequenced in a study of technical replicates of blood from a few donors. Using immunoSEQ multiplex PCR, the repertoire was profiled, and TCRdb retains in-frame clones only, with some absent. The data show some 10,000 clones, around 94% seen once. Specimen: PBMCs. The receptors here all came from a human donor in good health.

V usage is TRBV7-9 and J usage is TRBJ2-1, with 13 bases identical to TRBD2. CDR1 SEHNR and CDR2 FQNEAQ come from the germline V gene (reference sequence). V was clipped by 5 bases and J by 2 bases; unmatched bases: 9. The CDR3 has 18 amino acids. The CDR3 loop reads CASSPRTSGSLAYNEQFF. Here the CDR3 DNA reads TGTGCCAGCAGCCCGAGGACTAGCGGGAGTTTAGCCTACAATGAGCAGTTCTTC.

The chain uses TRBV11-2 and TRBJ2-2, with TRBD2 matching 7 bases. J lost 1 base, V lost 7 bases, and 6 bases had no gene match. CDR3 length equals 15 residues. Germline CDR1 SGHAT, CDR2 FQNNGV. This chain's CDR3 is CASTALAENTGELFF. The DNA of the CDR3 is TGTGCCAGCACGGCGCTAGCGGAGAACACCGGGGAGCTGTTTTTT.

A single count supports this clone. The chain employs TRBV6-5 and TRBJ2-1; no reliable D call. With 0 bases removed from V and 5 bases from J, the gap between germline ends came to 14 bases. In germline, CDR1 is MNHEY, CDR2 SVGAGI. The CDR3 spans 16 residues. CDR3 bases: TGTGCCAGCAGTTACTCTGGTTTTTCGCGAAACAATGAGCAGTTCTTC. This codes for CASSYSGFSRNNEQFF.

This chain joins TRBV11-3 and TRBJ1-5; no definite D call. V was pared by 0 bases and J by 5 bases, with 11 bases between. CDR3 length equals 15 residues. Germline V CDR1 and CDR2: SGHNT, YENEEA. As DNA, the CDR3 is TGTGCCAGCAGCTTAGAACTACGGTACGATCAGCCCCAGCATTTT. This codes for CASSLELRYDQPQHF.

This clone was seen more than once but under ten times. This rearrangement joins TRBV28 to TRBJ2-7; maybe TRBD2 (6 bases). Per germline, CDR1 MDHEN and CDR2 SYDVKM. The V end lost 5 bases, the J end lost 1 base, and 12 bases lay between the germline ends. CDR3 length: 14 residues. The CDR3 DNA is TGTGCCAGCAGTGAGACCAGCGGGTCCTACGAGCAGTACTTC. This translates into CASSETSGSYEQYF.

Here the CDR3 DNA reads TGCGCCAGCAGCTTTAGCGGGAGGATTAATGAGCAGTTCTTC. Protein sequence: CASSFSGRINEQFF. The V call is TRBV5-1, the J call TRBJ2-1; 10 nucleotides line up with TRBD2. Germline V gives CDR1 SGHRS, CDR2 YFSETQ. There are 14 residues in the CDR3. The V and J ends lost 2 bases and 7 bases, in that order; junction bases with no gene match: 3.

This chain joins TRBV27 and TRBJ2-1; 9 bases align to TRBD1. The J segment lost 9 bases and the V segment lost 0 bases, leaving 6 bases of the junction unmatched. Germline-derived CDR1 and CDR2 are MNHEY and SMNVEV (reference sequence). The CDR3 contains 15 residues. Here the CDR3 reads CASSLSGQGSGEQFF. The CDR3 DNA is TGTGCCAGCAGTTTATCGGGACAGGGATCAGGTGAGCAGTTCTTC.

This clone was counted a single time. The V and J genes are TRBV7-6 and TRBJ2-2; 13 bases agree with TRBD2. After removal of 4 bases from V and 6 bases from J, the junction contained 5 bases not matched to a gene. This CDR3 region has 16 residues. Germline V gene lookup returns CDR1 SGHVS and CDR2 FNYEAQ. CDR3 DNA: TGTGCCAGCAGCTCCACTAGCGGGAGGGCCCCCGGGGAGCTGTTTTTT. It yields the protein CASSSTSGRAPGELFF.

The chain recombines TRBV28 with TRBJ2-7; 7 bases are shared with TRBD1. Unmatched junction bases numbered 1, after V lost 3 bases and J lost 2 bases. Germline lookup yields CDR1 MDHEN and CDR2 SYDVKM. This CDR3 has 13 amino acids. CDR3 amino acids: CASSLGQPYEQYF. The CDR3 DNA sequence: TGTGCCAGCAGTTTGGGACAGCCCTACGAGCAGTACTTC.

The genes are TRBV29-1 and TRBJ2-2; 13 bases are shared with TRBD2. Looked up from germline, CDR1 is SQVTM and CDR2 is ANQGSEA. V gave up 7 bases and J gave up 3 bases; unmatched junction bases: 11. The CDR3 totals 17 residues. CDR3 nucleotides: TGCAGCGGGCGTGGACTAGCGGGAGTCGGCGACACCGGGGAGCTGTTTTTT. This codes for CSGRGLAGVGDTGELFF.

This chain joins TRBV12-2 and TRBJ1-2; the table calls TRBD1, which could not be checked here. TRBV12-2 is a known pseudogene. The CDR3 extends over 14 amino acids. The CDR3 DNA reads TGTGCAAGTCGCTTAGGGCAGATTTTCTATGGCTACACCTTC. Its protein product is CASRLGQIFYGYTF.

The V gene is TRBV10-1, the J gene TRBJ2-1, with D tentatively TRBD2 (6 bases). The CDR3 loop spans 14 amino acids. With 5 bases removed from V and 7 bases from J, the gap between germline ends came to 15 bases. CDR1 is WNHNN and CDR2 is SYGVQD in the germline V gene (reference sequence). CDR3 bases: TGCGCCAGCAGTCGCCCGGAGGAGGGAAATGAGCAGTTCTTC. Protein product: CASSRPEEGNEQFF.

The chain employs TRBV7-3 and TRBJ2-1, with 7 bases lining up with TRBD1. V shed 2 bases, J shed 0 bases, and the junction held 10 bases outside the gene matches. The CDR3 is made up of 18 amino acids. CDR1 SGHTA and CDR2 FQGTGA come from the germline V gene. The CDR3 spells CASSLEVPGQSSYNEQFF. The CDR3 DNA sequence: TGTGCCAGCAGCTTAGAGGTCCCGGGACAGAGCTCCTACAATGAGCAGTTCTTC.

CDR3 sequence: CASSSNTDTQYF. CDR3 sequence (DNA): TGTGCCAGCAGTTCCAACACAGATACGCAGTATTTT. The J gene is TRBJ2-3, the V gene TRBV27; no clear D. V was shortened by 4 bases and J by 2 bases, with 4 bases between the two germline ends. The germline V gene has CDR1 MNHEY and CDR2 SMNVEV (reference sequence). CDR3 length: 12 residues.

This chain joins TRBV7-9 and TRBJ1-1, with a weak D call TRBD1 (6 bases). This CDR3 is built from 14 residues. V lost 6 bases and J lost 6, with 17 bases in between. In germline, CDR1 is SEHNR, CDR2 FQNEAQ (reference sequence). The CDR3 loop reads CASRGTAAGAEAFF. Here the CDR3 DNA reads TGTGCCAGCAGGGGGACCGCGGCAGGGGCTGAAGCTTTCTTT.

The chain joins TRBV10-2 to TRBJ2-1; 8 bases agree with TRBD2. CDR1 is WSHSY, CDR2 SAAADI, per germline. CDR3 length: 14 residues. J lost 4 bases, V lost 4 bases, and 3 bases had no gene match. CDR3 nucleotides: TGCGCCAGCAGTGCTACTAGCGGATACAATGAGCAGTTCTTC. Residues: CASSATSGYNEQFF.

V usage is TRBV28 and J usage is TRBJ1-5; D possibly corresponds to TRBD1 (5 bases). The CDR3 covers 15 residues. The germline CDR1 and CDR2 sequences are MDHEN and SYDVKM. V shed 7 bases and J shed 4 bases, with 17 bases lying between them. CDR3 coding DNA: TGTGCCAGCACCCGAAACGCAGGGCCGAATCAGCCCCAGCATTTT. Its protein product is CASTRNAGPNQPQHF. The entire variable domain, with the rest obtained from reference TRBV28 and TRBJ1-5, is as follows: DVKVTQSSRYLVKRTGEKVFLECVQDMDHENMFWYRQDPGLGLRLIYFSYDVKMKEKGDIPEGYSVSREKKERFSLILESASTNQTSMYLCASTRNAGPNQPQHFGDGTRLSIL.

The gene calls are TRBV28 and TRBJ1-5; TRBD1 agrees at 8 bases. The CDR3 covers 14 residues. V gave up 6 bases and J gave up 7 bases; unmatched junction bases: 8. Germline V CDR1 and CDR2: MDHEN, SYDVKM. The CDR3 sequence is CASSHRTGYQPQHF. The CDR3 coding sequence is TGTGCCAGCAGCCATAGGACAGGGTACCAGCCCCAGCATTTT.

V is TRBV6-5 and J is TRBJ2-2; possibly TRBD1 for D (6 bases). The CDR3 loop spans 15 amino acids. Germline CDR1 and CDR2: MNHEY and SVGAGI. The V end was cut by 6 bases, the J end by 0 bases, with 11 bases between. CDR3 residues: CASRQGQANTGELFF. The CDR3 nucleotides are TGTGCCAGCAGACAGGGACAAGCGAACACCGGGGAGCTGTTTTTT.

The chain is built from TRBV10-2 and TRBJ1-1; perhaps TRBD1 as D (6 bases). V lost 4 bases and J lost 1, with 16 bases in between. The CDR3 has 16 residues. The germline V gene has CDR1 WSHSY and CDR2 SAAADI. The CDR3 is CASSVANRAGNTEAFF. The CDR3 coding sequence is TGCGCCAGCAGTGTGGCGAACAGGGCGGGGAACACTGAAGCTTTCTTT.

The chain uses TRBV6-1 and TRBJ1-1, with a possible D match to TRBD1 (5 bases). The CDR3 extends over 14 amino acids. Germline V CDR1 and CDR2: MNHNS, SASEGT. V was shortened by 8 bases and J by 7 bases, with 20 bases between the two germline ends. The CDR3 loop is CASGRDAPKGEAFF. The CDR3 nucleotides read TGTGCCAGCGGGCGGGACGCCCCGAAGGGTGAAGCTTTCTTT.

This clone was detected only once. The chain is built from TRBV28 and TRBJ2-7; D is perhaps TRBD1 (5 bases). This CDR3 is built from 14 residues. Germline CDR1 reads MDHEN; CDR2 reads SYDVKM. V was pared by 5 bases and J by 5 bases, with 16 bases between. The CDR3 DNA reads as TGTGCCAGCAGTATCGGACACCCTCGGGACGAGCAGTACTTC. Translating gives CASSIGHPRDEQYF.

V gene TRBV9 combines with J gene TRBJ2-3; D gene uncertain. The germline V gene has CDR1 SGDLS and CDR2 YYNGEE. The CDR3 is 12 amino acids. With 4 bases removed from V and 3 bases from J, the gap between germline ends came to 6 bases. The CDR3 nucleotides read TGTGCCAGCAGCCCCTTTACAGATACGCAGTATTTT. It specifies CASSPFTDTQYF.

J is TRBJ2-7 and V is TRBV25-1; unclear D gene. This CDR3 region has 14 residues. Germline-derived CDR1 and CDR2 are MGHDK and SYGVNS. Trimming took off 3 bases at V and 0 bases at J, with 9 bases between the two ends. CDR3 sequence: CASSDKRDSYEQYF. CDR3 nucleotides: TGTGCCAGCAGTGATAAGCGCGACTCCTACGAGCAGTACTTC.

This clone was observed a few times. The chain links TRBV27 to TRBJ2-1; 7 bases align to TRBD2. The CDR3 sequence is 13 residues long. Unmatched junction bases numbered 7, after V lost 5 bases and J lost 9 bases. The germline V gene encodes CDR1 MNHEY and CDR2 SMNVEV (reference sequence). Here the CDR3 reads CASSPTSAGEQFF. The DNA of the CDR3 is TGTGCCAGCAGTCCAACTAGCGCCGGTGAGCAGTTCTTC.

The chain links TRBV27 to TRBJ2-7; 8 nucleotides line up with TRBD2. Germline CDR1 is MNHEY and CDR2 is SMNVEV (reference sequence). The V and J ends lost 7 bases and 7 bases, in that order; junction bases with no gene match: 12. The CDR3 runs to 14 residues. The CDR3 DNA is TGTGCCAGCACACTTCTAGCGGGCGGTGGGGAGCAGTACTTC. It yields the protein CASTLLAGGGEQYF.

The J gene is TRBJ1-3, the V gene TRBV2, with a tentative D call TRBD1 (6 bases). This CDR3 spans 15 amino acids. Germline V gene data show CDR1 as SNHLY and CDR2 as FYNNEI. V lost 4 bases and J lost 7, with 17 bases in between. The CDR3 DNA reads TGTGCCAGCAGTGCGGCTCAGGGGCTAGGGAACACCATATATTTT. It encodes CASSAAQGLGNTIYF.

The CDR3 sequence: CATGDISSSEAFF. CDR3 DNA: TGTGCCACCGGGGACATATCAAGCAGTGAAGCTTTCTTT. The J gene is TRBJ1-1, the V gene TRBV6-5; tentatively, D is TRBD1 (6 bases). The V gene lost 10 bases and the J gene lost 7 bases, with 19 bases spanning the gap. The CDR3 length is 13 residues. Germline assignment: CDR1 MNHEY and CDR2 SVGAGI.

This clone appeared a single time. The CDR3 sequence: CASSPRGSGHEQYF. DNA of the CDR3: TGTGCCAGCAGCCCACGCGGTAGTGGTCACGAGCAGTACTTC. The rearrangement links TRBV7-6 to TRBJ2-7; D uncertain. Trimming took off 5 bases at V and 5 bases at J, with 16 bases between the two ends. Germline assignment: CDR1 SGHVS and CDR2 FNYEAQ. CDR3 length: 14 amino acids.

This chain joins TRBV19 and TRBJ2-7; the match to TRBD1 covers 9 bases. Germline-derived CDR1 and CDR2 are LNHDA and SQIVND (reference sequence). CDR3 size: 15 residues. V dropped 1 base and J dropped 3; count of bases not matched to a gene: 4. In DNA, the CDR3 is TGTGCCAGTAGTATAGGACCGGGACAGGGCTACGAGCAGTACTTC. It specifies CASSIGPGQGYEQYF.

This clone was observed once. The CDR3, as DNA: TGTGCCAGCAGGACCGGGACTAGCGAGTCCAATGAGCAGTTCTTC. Its translation: CASRTGTSESNEQFF. This chain links TRBV11-3 with TRBJ2-1; 10 bases align to TRBD2. Trimming took 6 bases from V and 6 from J; bases not matched to a gene: 8. Germline loops: CDR1 SGHNT, CDR2 YENEEA. The CDR3 is 15 amino acids.

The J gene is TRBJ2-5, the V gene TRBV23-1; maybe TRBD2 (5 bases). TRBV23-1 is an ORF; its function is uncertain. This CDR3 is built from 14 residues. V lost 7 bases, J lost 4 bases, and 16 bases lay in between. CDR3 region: CASKVGSPGETQYF. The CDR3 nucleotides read TGCGCCAGCAAGGTTGGGAGTCCGGGAGAGACCCAGTACTTC.